The 32 T cell receptor beta chains in this list originate from one sample, sequenced in a study of spatial heterogeneity in lung cancer. This sample's time point: sample taken at primary tumor resection. Study conclusions and caveats: Intratumoral expanded alpha and beta TCR counts were found to track tumor mutation counts.

Their antigen targets remain unknown. TCRdb redid the calling of the 5' RACE reads with MiXCR, one entry per CDR3 protein. Of about 3,600 distinct CDR3 sequences listed, 14% to 15% are singletons. The starting material was lung tumor tissue, obtained at surgery. Receptors were obtained from a female donor with early-stage non-small cell lung cancer.

This clonotype rates as medium-sized. The library was prepared for alpha chains; this beta chain is a stray read, so its frequency means little. The chain employs TRBV5-4 and TRBJ1-1, with D unclear. The CDR3 is 14 amino acids. In germline, CDR1 is SGHNT, CDR2 YYREEE (reference sequence). V lost 7 bases to trimming and J lost 0 bases, with 13 bases between them. CDR3 nucleotide sequence: TGTGCCAGCGGAAAAGGTCTAGTGAACACTGAAGCTTTCTTT. Its protein product is CASGKGLVNTEAFF.

Ten or more counts support this clonotype. Found in a library prepared for alpha chains, this beta chain is an off-target read, and its abundance has little meaning. The chain is built from TRBV5-4 and TRBJ1-2; 10 bases fit TRBD1. The CDR3 is 16 amino acids. CDR1 and CDR2 (germline): SGHNT, YYREEE (reference sequence). Trimming took 4 bases from V and 3 from J; bases not matched to a gene: 9. CDR3 coding DNA: TGTGCCAGCAGCATGGAGCCGGGACAGGGGTACTATGGCTACACCTTC. This translates into CASSMEPGQGYYGYTF. The variable domain in full, completed from reference TRBV5-4 and TRBJ1-2, reads ETGVTQSPTHLIKTRGQQVTLRCSSQSGHNTVSWYQQALGQGPQFIFQYYREEENGRGNFPPRFSGLQFPNYSSELNVNALELDDSALYLCASSMEPGQGYYGYTFGSGTRLTVV.

This clonotype was recorded at least ten times. This beta chain turned up in a library designed for alpha chains; as an off-target read, its abundance says little. The CDR3 bases are TGCGCCAGCAGCTTGCAGGACGGGGACAATGAGCAGTTCTTC. Translated, it gives CASSLQDGDNEQFF. V usage is TRBV5-1 and J usage is TRBJ2-1; a possible D gene is TRBD2 (5 bases). The CDR3 spans 14 residues. Germline values: CDR1 SGHRS, CDR2 YFSETQ. V was shortened by 1 base and J by 5 bases, with 10 bases between the two germline ends.

About this clonotype itself: The library was designed around alpha chains, so this beta chain is a stray read whose abundance carries little weight. This chain joins TRBV20-1 and TRBJ2-1; tentatively, D is TRBD2 (6 bases). The CDR3 consists of 14 residues. V lost 3 bases and J lost 10, with 19 bases in between. CDR1 DFQATT and CDR2 SNEGSKA come from the germline V gene (reference sequence). As DNA, the CDR3 is TGCAGTGCTAGTCCCGGGACTCCCGGAAGGGAGCAGTTCTTC. This encodes CSASPGTPGREQFF.

By share of the sample, this clonotype is medium-sized. This beta chain is an unintended read in a library built for alpha chains; its size means little. This sequence joins TRBV29-1 and TRBJ2-3, with TRBD1 matching over 9 bases. After removal of 7 bases from V and 1 base from J, the junction contained 6 bases not matched to a gene. Germline-derived CDR1 and CDR2 are SQVTM and ANQGSEA. The CDR3 sequence is 14 residues long. The CDR3, as DNA: TGCAGCGCCCAGCGGGACAGGGGCACAGATACGCAGTATTTT. Its protein is CSAQRDRGTDTQYF.

Only a few counts were recorded for this clonotype. Within a library made for alpha chains, this beta chain is off target, and its count is uninformative. The chain joins TRBV24-1 to TRBJ2-5; possible D gene TRBD1, 6 bases. The CDR3 consists of 13 residues. Germline V gene sequence: CDR1 KGHDR, CDR2 SFDVKD. Trimming took off 9 bases at V and 7 bases at J, with 17 bases between the two ends. The CDR3 DNA reads as TGTGCCACCTCCCCGGGACAAGGAGGGACCCAGTACTTC. The encoded protein is CATSPGQGGTQYF.

This clonotype has a handful of counts. The library was built for alpha chains, so this beta chain is an off-target read and its size means little. The chain combines TRBV6-6 with TRBJ1-4; D uncertain. The CDR3 contains 12 residues. The ends were cut back, 6 bases at V and 7 bases at J, with 9 bases in the middle. Germline CDR1 is MNHNY and CDR2 is SVGAGI (reference sequence). CDR3 in amino acids: CASRELREKLFF. CDR3 nucleotide sequence: TGTGCCAGCAGAGAGCTACGTGAAAAACTGTTTTTT.

This clonotype qualifies as medium-sized (0.01 to 0.1%). This beta chain turned up in a library designed for alpha chains; as an off-target read, its abundance says little. The chain links TRBV5-1 to TRBJ1-2; D gene uncertain. The germline V gene has CDR1 SGHRS and CDR2 YFSETQ. This CDR3 region has 14 residues. V lost 0 bases and J 5 bases, leaving 11 bases between the germline ends. The CDR3 reads CASSLDGLPYGYTF. For the CDR3, the DNA is TGCGCCAGCAGCTTGGACGGGCTACCTTATGGCTACACCTTC.

In the case of this clonotype: For a library built for alpha chains, this beta chain is a stray read; little rests on its size. The CDR3 nucleotides read TGTGCCAGCAGCTTACCGACCTCCTACGAGCAGTACTTC. It yields the protein CASSLPTSYEQYF. The V call is TRBV7-9, the J call TRBJ2-7; D unclear. Deletions cut 2 bases from V and 0 bases from J, with 5 bases between. Germline CDR1 reads SEHNR; CDR2 reads FQNEAQ (reference sequence). This CDR3 region has 13 residues.

A few counts support this clonotype. In a library made to pick up alpha chains, this beta chain is a stray read with a size that means little. The V gene is TRBV12-3 or TRBV12-4, the J gene TRBJ2-1; TRBD1 aligns across 10 bases. The CDR3 is 15 residues long. V shed 6 bases and J 1 base; nucleotides not matched to a gene: 3. CDR3 coding DNA: TGTGCCAGCAGCCGGACAGGGGGGTCCTACAATGAGCAGTTCTTC. It codes for CASSRTGGSYNEQFF.

In its sample, this clonotype is medium-sized. Being off target in a library aimed at alpha chains, this beta chain has a size of little meaning. J is TRBJ2-7 and V is TRBV28; no clear D. This CDR3 has 14 residues. Per germline, CDR1 MDHEN and CDR2 SYDVKM. V was shortened by 6 bases and J by 3 bases, with 15 bases between the two germline ends. The CDR3 protein is CASSETSWDYEQYF. The CDR3 DNA sequence: TGTGCCAGCAGCGAAACAAGTTGGGACTACGAGCAGTACTTC.

By sample share, this clonotype is medium-sized. This beta chain came through as a stray read in a library set up for alpha chains, and its size says little. This sequence joins TRBV2 and TRBJ2-3; D not resolved. The CDR3 is 14 amino acids. CDR1 SNHLY and CDR2 FYNNEI come from the germline V gene. The V end was cut by 8 bases, the J end by 1 base, with 13 bases between. DNA of the CDR3: TGTGCCAGCGGTCGTCCGGGTCGCACAGATACGCAGTATTTT. Its translation is CASGRPGRTDTQYF.

Turning to this clonotype: Being off target in a library aimed at alpha chains, this beta chain has a size of little meaning. V usage is TRBV18 and J usage is TRBJ2-4, with no clear D. Trimming removed 0 bases at V and 8 bases at J, with 5 bases between. Germline CDR1 is KGHSH and CDR2 is LQKENI. The CDR3 spans 12 residues. In nucleotides, the CDR3 is TGTGCCAGCTCACCACCCTCGGACATTCAGTACTTC. Translation: CASSPPSDIQYF.

There are many counts of this clonotype. This beta chain is an unintended read in a library built for alpha chains; its size means little. The chain has TRBV4-1 and TRBJ2-3; D is possibly TRBD1 (7 bases). V lost 4 bases to trimming and J lost 3 bases, with 20 bases between them. The CDR3 is 17 residues long. CDR1 is MGHRA and CDR2 is YSYEKL in the germline V gene. The CDR3 loop reads CASSLDPGGTGTDTQYF. CDR3 nucleotides: TGCGCCAGCAGCCTGGACCCAGGGGGGACGGGGACAGATACGCAGTATTTT.

Judged by abundance, this clonotype is medium-sized. Since the library was made to target alpha chains, this beta chain is a stray read and its abundance is not meaningful. The chain is built from TRBV19 and TRBJ1-2; possible D gene TRBD1, 6 bases. Germline CDR1 is LNHDA and CDR2 is SQIVND (reference sequence). The CDR3 covers 13 residues. The V gene lost 10 bases and the J gene lost 0 bases, with 12 bases spanning the gap. Here the CDR3 DNA reads TGTGCCACTCGGGACATTTCTAACTATGGCTACACCTTC. Protein sequence: CATRDISNYGYTF.

This clonotype ranks as medium-sized. This beta chain lies outside the target of a library built for alpha chains; its clone size means little. The chain joins TRBV20-1 to TRBJ2-3; D uncertain. Germline V CDR1 and CDR2: DFQATT, SNEGSKA (reference sequence). This CDR3 comprises 14 residues. Between the trimmed V and J ends, which lost 0 bases and 9 bases, there was a span of 16 bases. The CDR3 spells CSARDPVTTRTQYF. CDR3 nucleotide sequence: TGCAGTGCTAGAGACCCGGTTACGACGCGCACGCAGTATTTT.

Judged by abundance, this clonotype is medium-sized. Since the library was made to target alpha chains, this beta chain is a stray read and its abundance is not meaningful. This chain joins TRBV7-2 and TRBJ2-7; TRBD2 matches 8 bases. CDR1 and CDR2 (germline): SGHTA, FQGNSA. Trimming at V came to 5 bases and at J to 3 bases, leaving 6 bases not matched to a gene. This CDR3 is built from 14 residues. The CDR3 protein is CASSTRGGGYEQYF. CDR3 nucleotide sequence: TGTGCCAGCAGCACCCGGGGGGGCGGCTACGAGCAGTACTTC.

This clonotype is medium-sized within its sample. This beta chain is a stray read from a library made for alpha chains; its abundance is not meaningful. J is TRBJ1-2 and V is TRBV6-5; TRBD1 matches at 9 bases. V was clipped by 5 bases and J by 3 bases; unmatched bases: 4. The CDR3 length is 14 residues. Germline V gives CDR1 MNHEY, CDR2 SVGAGI. The CDR3 sequence is CASSKWDRDYGYTF. The DNA for the CDR3 is TGTGCCAGCAGTAAATGGGACAGGGACTATGGCTACACCTTC.

This clonotype showed up many times. Within a library made for alpha chains, this beta chain is off target, and its count is uninformative. V is TRBV7-2 and J is TRBJ1-4; no definite D call. V shed 2 bases and J shed 0 bases, with 7 bases lying between them. CDR1 is SGHTA, CDR2 FQGNSA, per germline. The CDR3 has 15 residues. The CDR3, as DNA: TGTGCCAGCAGCTTACAGACTGCAACTAATGAAAAACTGTTTTTT. This encodes CASSLQTATNEKLFF.

This clonotype was observed a single time. Within a library made for alpha chains, this beta chain is off target, and its count is uninformative. V gene TRBV18 combines with J gene TRBJ1-1; D remains ambiguous. CDR3 length: 13 amino acids. The V end lost 3 bases, the J end lost 2 bases, and 7 bases lay between the germline ends. Germline V gene data show CDR1 as KGHSH and CDR2 as LQKENI. The CDR3 nucleotides read TGTGCCAGCTCACCCACAGCAAACACTGAAGCTTTCTTT. This translates into CASSPTANTEAFF.

This clonotype occurred many times. A library prepared for alpha chains yielded this beta chain as an off-target read; its size is of little meaning. The rearrangement joins TRBV9 to TRBJ2-5, with 7 bases identical to TRBD2. CDR1 SGDLS and CDR2 YYNGEE come from the germline V gene. The CDR3 is 16 residues long. Trimming at V came to 3 bases and at J to 4 bases, leaving 12 bases not matched to a gene. The CDR3 loop reads CASSAGTIALSETQYF. CDR3 DNA sequence: TGTGCCAGCAGCGCGGGGACTATCGCCCTCTCAGAGACCCAGTACTTC.

This clonotype was found many times. Being off target in a library aimed at alpha chains, this beta chain has a size of little meaning. This chain connects TRBV10-3 to TRBJ1-1; unclear D gene. The CDR3 contains 13 residues. The V gene's germline CDR1 is ENHRY and CDR2 SYGVKD. V was clipped by 2 bases and J by 5 bases, with 9 bases between them. CDR3 DNA sequence: TGTGCCATCAGTGAGGTTAGAGCGACTGAAGCTTTCTTT. It is translated as CAISEVRATEAFF.

This clonotype was picked up many times. This beta chain turned up in a library designed for alpha chains; as an off-target read, its abundance says little. The chain links TRBV7-2 to TRBJ1-5, with D perhaps TRBD1 (5 bases). The length of the CDR3 is 15 residues. Trimming took 6 bases from V and 3 from J, leaving 15 bases between them. The germline V gene has CDR1 SGHTA and CDR2 FQGNSA. CDR3 region: CASRPAGSPNQPQHF. The CDR3 nucleotides read TGTGCCAGCAGGCCTGCAGGGTCCCCCAATCAGCCCCAGCATTTT.

This clonotype was counted a few times. This beta chain was picked up by a library intended for alpha chains and is off target, so its count carries little meaning. The chain employs TRBV7-6 and TRBJ2-3; weak D call: TRBD1 (5 bases). From germline, CDR1 is SGHVS and CDR2 FNYEAQ. This CDR3 region has 15 residues. Between the trimmed V and J ends, which lost 3 bases and 0 bases, there was a span of 10 bases. The CDR3 reads CASSFEDKSTDTQYF. In DNA, the CDR3 is TGTGCCAGCAGCTTCGAGGACAAAAGCACAGATACGCAGTATTTT.

On this clonotype: This beta chain is a stray read from a library made for alpha chains; its abundance is not meaningful. V is TRBV6-5 and J is TRBJ2-7; TRBD2 is a possible D gene (6 bases). The V end lost 5 bases, the J end lost 0 bases, and 14 bases lay between the germline ends. Germline V gene sequence: CDR1 MNHEY, CDR2 SVGAGI. The length of the CDR3 is 15 residues. The CDR3 DNA follows: TGTGCCAGCAGTCCTCGGACTATTAGCTCCTACGAGCAGTACTTC. This translates into CASSPRTISSYEQYF.

This clonotype is medium-sized in the sample. This beta chain is a stray sequence in a library constructed for alpha chains; its clone size is not meaningful. The genes are TRBV7-2 and TRBJ2-1; no clear D gene. V lost 1 base, J lost 4 bases, and 8 bases lay in between. Germline CDR1 and CDR2: SGHTA and FQGNSA. This CDR3 region has 14 residues. The CDR3 here is CASSLDGYYNEQFF. The CDR3 bases are TGTGCCAGCAGCTTAGACGGCTATTACAATGAGCAGTTCTTC.

This clonotype is medium-sized within its sample. This beta chain is off target for a library built for alpha chains, so its abundance means little. V and J are TRBV7-9 and TRBJ1-3; D is possibly TRBD1 (5 bases). V lost 1 base to trimming and J lost 4 bases, with 14 bases between them. There are 16 residues in the CDR3. Germline V gene sequence: CDR1 SEHNR, CDR2 FQNEAQ (reference sequence). The chain's CDR3 is CASSLEVGLAGNTIYF. The CDR3 bases are TGTGCCAGCAGCTTAGAGGTGGGGCTTGCGGGAAACACCATATATTTT. The entire variable domain, with the rest obtained from reference TRBV7-9 and TRBJ1-3, is as follows: DTGVSQNPRHKITKRGQNVTFRCDPISEHNRLYWYRQTLGQGPEFLTYFQNEAQLEKSRLLSDRFSAERPKGSFSTLEIQRTEQGDSAMYLCASSLEVGLAGNTIYFGEGSWLTVV.

This clonotype is medium-sized in the sample. This beta chain is a stray read from a library made for alpha chains; its abundance is not meaningful. The chain couples TRBV10-2 to TRBJ1-2; D is unclear. Germline-derived CDR1 and CDR2 are WSHSY and SAAADI. This CDR3 contains 14 residues. V was clipped by 8 bases and J by 3 bases, with 16 bases between them. CDR3 region: CASFGRSSDYGYTF. CDR3 nucleotides: TGCGCCAGCTTTGGACGCTCGTCGGACTATGGCTACACCTTC.

This clonotype has ten or more counts. Being off target in a library aimed at alpha chains, this beta chain has a size of little meaning. V gene TRBV18 combines with J gene TRBJ2-3; no definite D call. The CDR3 loop spans 17 amino acids. V was cut by 1 base and J by 5 bases, with 19 bases left in between. Germline CDR1 KGHSH, CDR2 LQKENI. The CDR3 region is CASSPLPAAQGEDTQYF. CDR3 sequence (DNA): TGTGCCAGCTCACCACTCCCAGCAGCGCAAGGCGAAGATACGCAGTATTTT.

This clonotype is medium-sized (0.01 to 0.1%) within its sample. This beta chain slipped into a library made for alpha chains as a stray read, so its size is not meaningful. This chain links TRBV6-5 with TRBJ1-4, with D tentatively TRBD1 (5 bases). Per the germline V gene, CDR1 is MNHEY and CDR2 is SVGAGI. This CDR3 has 14 residues. V was trimmed by 3 bases and J by 8 bases, leaving 13 bases between them. The CDR3 region has the DNA TGTGCCAGCAGTTATGTGGGGGTAGGAGAAAAACTGTTTTTT. This codes for CASSYVGVGEKLFF.

This clonotype was seen at least ten times. Within a library made for alpha chains, this beta chain is off target, and its count is uninformative. The rearrangement links TRBV6-2 or TRBV6-3 to TRBJ2-7; 7 bases align to TRBD2. This CDR3 region has 16 residues. Germline values: CDR1 MNHEY, CDR2 SVGEGT. V shed 3 bases and J 3 bases; nucleotides not matched to a gene: 11. The CDR3 region is CASSYGVGLGNYEQYF. The CDR3 region has the DNA TGTGCCAGCAGTTATGGCGTCGGACTAGGAAACTACGAGCAGTACTTC.

This clonotype has a handful of counts. A read error may produce the germline difference seen at one junction end. The library was designed around alpha chains, so this beta chain is a stray read whose abundance carries little weight. J is TRBJ2-5 and V is TRBV7-7; the D is unclear. Germline V gene data show CDR1 as SSHAT and CDR2 as FNYEAQ (reference sequence). This CDR3 is built from 15 residues. CDR3 region: CASSRSEMAGETQYF. The CDR3 nucleotides read TGTGCTAGCAGCCGGAGCGAGATGGCCGGGGAGACCCAGTACTTC.